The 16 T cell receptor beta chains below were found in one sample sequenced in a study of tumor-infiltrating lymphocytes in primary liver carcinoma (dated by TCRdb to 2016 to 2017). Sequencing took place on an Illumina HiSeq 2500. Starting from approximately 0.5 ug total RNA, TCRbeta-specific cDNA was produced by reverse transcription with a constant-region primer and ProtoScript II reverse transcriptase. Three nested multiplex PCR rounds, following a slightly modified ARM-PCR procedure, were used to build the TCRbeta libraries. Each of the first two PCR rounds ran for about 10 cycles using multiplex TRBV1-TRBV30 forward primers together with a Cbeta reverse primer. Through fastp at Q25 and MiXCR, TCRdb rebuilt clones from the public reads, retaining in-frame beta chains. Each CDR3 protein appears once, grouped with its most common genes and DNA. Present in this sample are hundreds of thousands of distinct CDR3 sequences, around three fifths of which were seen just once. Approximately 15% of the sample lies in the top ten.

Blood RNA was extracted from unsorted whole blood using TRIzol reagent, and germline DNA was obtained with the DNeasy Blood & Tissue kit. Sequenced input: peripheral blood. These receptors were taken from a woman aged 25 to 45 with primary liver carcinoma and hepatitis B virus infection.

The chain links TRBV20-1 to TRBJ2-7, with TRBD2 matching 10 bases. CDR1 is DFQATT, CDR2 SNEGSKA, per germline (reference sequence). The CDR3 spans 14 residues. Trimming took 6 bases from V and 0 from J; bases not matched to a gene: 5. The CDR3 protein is CSAGGLAASYEQYF. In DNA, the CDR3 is TGCAGTGCGGGCGGACTAGCGGCCTCCTACGAGCAGTACTTC.

CDR3 loop: CASSQGRGTDTQYF. The CDR3 nucleotides are TGCGCCAGCAGCCAAGGCAGGGGTACAGATACGCAGTATTTT. The chain is built from TRBV5-1 and TRBJ2-3, with a possible D match to TRBD1 (6 bases). V lost 4 bases and J 3 bases, leaving 12 bases between the germline ends. CDR3 length equals 14 residues. From germline, CDR1 is SGHRS and CDR2 YFSETQ. Complete variable domain (other parts from reference TRBV5-1 and TRBJ2-3): KAGVTQTPRYLIKTRGQQVTLSCSPISGHRSVSWYQQTPGQGLQFLFEYFSETQRNKGNFPGRFSGRQFSNSRSEMNVSTLELGDSALYLCASSQGRGTDTQYFGPGTRLTVL.

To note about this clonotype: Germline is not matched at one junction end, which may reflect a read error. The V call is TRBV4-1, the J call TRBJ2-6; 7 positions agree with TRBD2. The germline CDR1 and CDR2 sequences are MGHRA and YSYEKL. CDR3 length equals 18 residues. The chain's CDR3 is CASSQQDSGSFGANLLTF. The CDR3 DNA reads TGCGCCAGCAGCCAACAAGATAGCGGGTCCTTTGGGGCCAACCTCCTGACTTTC.

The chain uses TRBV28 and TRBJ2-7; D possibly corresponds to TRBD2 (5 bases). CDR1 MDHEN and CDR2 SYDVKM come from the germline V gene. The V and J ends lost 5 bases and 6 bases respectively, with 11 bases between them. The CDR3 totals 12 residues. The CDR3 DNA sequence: TGTGCCAGCAGTGCCGACTACGGCGAGCAGTACTTC. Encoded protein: CASSADYGEQYF. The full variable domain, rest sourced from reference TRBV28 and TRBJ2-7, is DVKVTQSSRYLVKRTGEKVFLECVQDMDHENMFWYRQDPGLGLRLIYFSYDVKMKEKGDIPEGYSVSREKKERFSLILESASTNQTSMYLCASSADYGEQYFGPGTRLTVT.

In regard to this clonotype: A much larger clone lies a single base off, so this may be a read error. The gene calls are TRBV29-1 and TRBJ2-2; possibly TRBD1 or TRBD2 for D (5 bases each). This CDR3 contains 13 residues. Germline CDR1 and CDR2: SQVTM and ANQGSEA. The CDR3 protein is CCLRGPSGGELFF. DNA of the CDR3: TGCTGTCTAAGGGGACCCTCTGGGGGGGAGCTGTTTTTT.

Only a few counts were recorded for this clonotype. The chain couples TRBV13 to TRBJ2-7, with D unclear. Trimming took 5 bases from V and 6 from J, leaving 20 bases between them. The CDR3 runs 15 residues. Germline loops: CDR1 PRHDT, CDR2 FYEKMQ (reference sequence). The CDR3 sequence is CASSTRTRATFEQYF. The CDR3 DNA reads TGTGCCAGCAGCACCCGGACCCGGGCCACTTTCGAGCAGTACTTC.

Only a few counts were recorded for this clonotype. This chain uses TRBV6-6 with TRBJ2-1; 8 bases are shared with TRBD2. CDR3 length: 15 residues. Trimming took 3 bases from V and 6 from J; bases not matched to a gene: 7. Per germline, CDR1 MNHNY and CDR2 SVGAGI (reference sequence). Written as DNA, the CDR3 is TGTGCCAGCAGTTATGAACGGGAGGGCCTCAATGAGCAGTTCTTC. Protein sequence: CASSYEREGLNEQFF.

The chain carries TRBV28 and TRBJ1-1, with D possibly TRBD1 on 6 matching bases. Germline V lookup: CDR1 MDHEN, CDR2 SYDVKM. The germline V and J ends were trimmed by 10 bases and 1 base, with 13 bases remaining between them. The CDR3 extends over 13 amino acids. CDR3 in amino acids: CATRKQGNTEAFF. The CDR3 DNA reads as TGTGCCACTAGGAAACAGGGGAACACTGAAGCTTTCTTT.

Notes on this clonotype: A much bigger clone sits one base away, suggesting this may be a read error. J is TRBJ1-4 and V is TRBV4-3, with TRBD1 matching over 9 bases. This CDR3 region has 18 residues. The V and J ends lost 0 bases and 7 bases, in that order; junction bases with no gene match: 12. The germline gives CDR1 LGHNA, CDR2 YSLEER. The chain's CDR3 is CASSQDPPGTGISEKLFF. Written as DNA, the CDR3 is TGCGCCAGCAGCCAAGATCCGCCCGGGACAGGGATAAGTGAAAAACTGTTTTTT.

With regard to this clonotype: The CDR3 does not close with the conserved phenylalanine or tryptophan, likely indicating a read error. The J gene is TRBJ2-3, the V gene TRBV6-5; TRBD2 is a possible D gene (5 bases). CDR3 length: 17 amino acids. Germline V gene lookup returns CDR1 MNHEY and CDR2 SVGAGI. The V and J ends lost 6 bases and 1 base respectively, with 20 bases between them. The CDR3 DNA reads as TGTGCCAGCAGAAGAAATAGAATCGACGGGGGCACAGATACGCAGTATATT. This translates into CASRRNRIDGGTDTQYI.

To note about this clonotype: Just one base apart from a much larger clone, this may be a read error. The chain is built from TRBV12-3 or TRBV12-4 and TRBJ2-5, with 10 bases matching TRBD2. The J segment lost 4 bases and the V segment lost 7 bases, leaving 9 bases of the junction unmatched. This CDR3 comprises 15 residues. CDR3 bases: TGTGCCAGCACCCAAAGCGGGAGGGACCGAGAGACCCAGTACTTC. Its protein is CASTQSGRDRETQYF.

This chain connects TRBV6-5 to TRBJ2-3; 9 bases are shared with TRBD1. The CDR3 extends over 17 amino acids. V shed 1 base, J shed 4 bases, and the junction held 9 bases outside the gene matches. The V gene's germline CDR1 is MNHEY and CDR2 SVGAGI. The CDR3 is CASSYYITRDRADTQYF. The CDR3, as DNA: TGTGCCAGCAGTTACTATATTACCCGGGACAGGGCAGATACGCAGTATTTT.

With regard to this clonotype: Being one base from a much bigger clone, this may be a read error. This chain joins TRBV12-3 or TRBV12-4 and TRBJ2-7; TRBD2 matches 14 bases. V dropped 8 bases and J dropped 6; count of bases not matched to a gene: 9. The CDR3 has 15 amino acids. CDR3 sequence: CASGPSTSGRGEQYF. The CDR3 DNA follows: TGTGCCAGCGGTCCCTCGACTAGCGGGAGGGGCGAGCAGTACTTC.

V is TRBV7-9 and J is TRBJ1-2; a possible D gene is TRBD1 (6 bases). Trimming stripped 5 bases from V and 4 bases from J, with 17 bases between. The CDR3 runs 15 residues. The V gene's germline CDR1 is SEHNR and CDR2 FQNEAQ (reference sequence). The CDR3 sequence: CASSPPTGTIYGYTF. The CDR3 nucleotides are TGTGCCAGCAGCCCGCCGACAGGAACTATCTATGGCTACACCTTC.

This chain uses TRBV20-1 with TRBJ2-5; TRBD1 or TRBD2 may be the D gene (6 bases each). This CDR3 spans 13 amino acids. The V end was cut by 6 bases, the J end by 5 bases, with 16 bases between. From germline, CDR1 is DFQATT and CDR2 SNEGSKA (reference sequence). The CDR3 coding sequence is TGCAGTGCAACAAGGGGGGTTGGGGAGACCCAGTACTTC. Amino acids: CSATRGVGETQYF.

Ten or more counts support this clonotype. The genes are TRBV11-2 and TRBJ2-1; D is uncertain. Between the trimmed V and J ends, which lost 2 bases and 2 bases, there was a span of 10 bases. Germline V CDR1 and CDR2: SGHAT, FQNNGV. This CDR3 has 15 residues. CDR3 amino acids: CASSLTRAAYNEQFF. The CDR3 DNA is TGTGCCAGCAGCTTAACAAGGGCGGCCTACAATGAGCAGTTCTTC.